This T cell receptor beta chain derives from a study of shared clonotypes between healthy human individuals (dated by TCRdb to about 2020). About the full investigation: Three men and two women, aged 18 to 49 years, made up the cohort. Blood TCR repertoires of about 5 healthy adults were deeply sequenced to estimate repertoire size and the extent of clonotype sharing between individuals. Between about 0.85 and 8.9 billion PBMCs per donor were obtained by leukapheresis. Per donor, three plates each were used for CD4 naive and CD4 memory, two for CD8 naive, and one for CD8 memory. To increase sequencing depth and limit assay-specific biases, TCR repertoire library preparation and sequencing were carried out by different laboratories using diverse techniques.

The CDR3 spans 11 residues, from the cysteine through the phenylalanine. Only the CDR3 DNA stays, 33 bases, in frame from base 1. As encoded in the germline V gene, CDR1 is SNHLY while CDR2 is FYNNEI. The trim is 6 bases for V and 8 bases for J, with a gap of 10 bases between the germline ends. The table lists this clone with a few counts. Its antigen is unknown. Nothing much larger sits one base from this clone, and base qualities are not available. Other DNA sequences in the same sample also yield this CDR3. The donors were healthy, HIV-negative adults who had no recently reported acute infections or vaccinations. Every donor was a Caucasian adult residing in Nashville, Tennessee, USA. CD4+ T cells were enriched through magnetic negative selection, after which naive cells were positively selected on CD45RA and the remaining negative fraction served as the memory subset. Blood was obtained by leukapheresis, after which PBMCs were separated by Ficoll-Histopaque density gradient centrifugation and cryopreserved in liquid nitrogen vapor phase. Purity and quantity of every magnetically sorted T cell population were checked by analytical flow cytometry. From each sorted fraction, genomic DNA was isolated and quantified by UV absorbance on a Nanodrop 2000c.

Using the deep immunoSEQ assay, TCR CDR3 regions were amplified from genomic DNA by multiplex PCR. Genomic DNA extracted from each cell subset was distributed evenly over all wells of several immunoSEQ 96-well plates, and each plate served as one replicate. For sorted subsets, approximately 0.2 ug of genomic DNA, equivalent to 25,000 to 35,000 T cell genomes, went into each replicate PCR. Purified libraries were measured with a Qubit 3.0 fluorometer, size-checked on a Bioanalyzer 2100, and measured again with the KAPA Library Quantification kit. Every immunoSEQ 96-well plate was sequenced on a dedicated single-read 150-cycle Illumina NextSeq 550 flow cell. Per the original workflow: The immunoSEQ output contained only junctional sequences without quality scores, so filtering could not match that applied to full-length reads. To assign V/J genes and CDR3, sequences were annotated against IMGT germline references using PyIR, a Python wrapper for IgBLAST v1.9. Reads were filtered out if the reads had weak V/J assignments (E-value above 1e-6), no CDR3, stop codons, out-of-frame junctions, or ambiguous translated residues. V3J clonotypes were defined as sequences sharing an identical inferred V gene, J gene, and CDR3 amino acid sequence. To compute the percentage overlap between repertoires, the number of shared unique clonotypes was divided by the size of the smaller repertoire. RTK rarefaction, the Chao1 estimator, and Recon v2.1 estimates of unobserved clonotypes were used to assess repertoire richness. Generation probabilities for all TCRbeta clonotypes obtained by the gDNA method from four donors were computed using OLGA. TCRdb's version of the immuneACCESS table is confined to in-frame rearrangements and falls short of the full clone set. An unresolved V gene accounts for under half of the shortfall where checked; the remainder is of unknown origin. That table furnishes V, J and clone size, whereas the DNA furnished D and trimming. Across this sample there are around 700,000 clones, with 55% to 85% seen only once. The leading ten clones occupy around 2% of the sample.

The paper as a whole reports these results and caveats: Clonotypes shared by all four sorted-subset donors showed higher generation probabilities than non-shared clonotypes. Incomplete sequencing was indicated by rarefaction of sorted-subset datasets, despite the large sequencing depth. Only blood was sampled, and tissue TCR repertoires likely differ from those in blood. Naive subsets generally had larger estimated clonotype richness than memory subsets. The genetic and exposure-history diversity represented was limited by the small number of donors. Across a handful of donors, about 5% of naive CD4, 3% to 3.5% of naive CD8, 2.3% of memory CD4, and approximately 0.4% of memory CD8 clonotypes were shared. Pairwise subsampling indicated that sequencing depth was expected to affect the degree of clonotype sharing among donors.

The clonotype comes from a woman between 25 and 40 years old in good health. The chain uses TRBV2 and TRBJ1-2, with the D gene not clear enough to name. Input material: memory CD4+ T cells sorted from blood. In the paper's terms, the cell subset or site label means: CD45RA-negative fraction. The bases are TGTGCCAGCAGCCTCCGGGGAGGCTACACCTTC. This translates into CASSLRGGYTF.